The present entry profiles one TCR beta chain with its context. Its antigen is undetermined. These data originate in a study of T cell repertoires in cytomegalovirus infection. Overall study: Indications came from public TCR beta signatures; they pointed to CMV infection and to a matching HLA type.

Broader study findings: The ex vivo response showed dominance by HLA-C-restricted CMV-specific TCR beta clonotypes.

Trimming cost V 6 bases and J 5 bases; bases outside gene matches: 11. Germline assignment: CDR1 LNHNV and CDR2 YYDKDF (reference sequence). CDR3 length: 16 amino acids. In TCRdb, the reads were re-called with MiXCR into one record per CDR3 protein. The table lists around 120,000 distinct CDR3 sequences, 20% to 30% of them singletons. The clonotype comes from a human donor in good health (CMV status not recorded). Some clones in this sample may be carry-over from other donors' samples. The chain uses TRBV15 and TRBJ2-1, with TRBD2 matching 9 bases. Material: PBMCs, sequenced either directly or after in vitro stimulation (not recorded which). CDR3 amino acids: CATRRNRLAVDNEQFF. CDR3 nucleotides: TGTGCCACCAGACGGAACAGACTAGCGGTTGACAATGAGCAGTTCTTC.